The 4 T cell receptor beta chains in this list originate from one sample, sequenced in a study of T cell repertoires in cytomegalovirus infection. These receptors' antigens are unknown. TCRdb independently ran MiXCR on the reads; one entry per CDR3 protein. The data hold fewer than 55,000 distinct CDR3 sequences, with 20% observed a single time. The sample in question was CD8+ T cells from cultured PBMCs, obtained from culture after CMV antigen stimulation. These receptors all stem from a human donor in good health (CMV status not recorded). Some clones in this sample may be carry-over from other donors' samples.

The gene calls are TRBV14 and TRBJ1-3; TRBD1 is a possible D gene (5 bases). Germline CDR1 reads SGHDN; CDR2 reads FVKESK. V shed 2 bases and J shed 5 bases, with 13 bases lying between them. The CDR3 consists of 15 residues. DNA for the CDR3: TGTGCCAGCAGCCAACCGACGGGACTCAGAAACACCATATATTTT. It specifies CASSQPTGLRNTIYF.

This rearrangement joins TRBV2 to TRBJ1-6; unclear D gene. The CDR3 length is 12 residues. Germline CDR1 is SNHLY and CDR2 is FYNNEI. Trimming stripped 2 bases from V and 8 bases from J, with 4 bases between. The CDR3 loop reads CASSELHSPLHF. DNA of the CDR3: TGTGCCAGCAGTGAACTCCATTCACCCCTCCACTTT.

The gene calls are TRBV7-9 and TRBJ1-2; tentatively, D is TRBD1 (6 bases). The CDR3 is made up of 13 amino acids. With 5 bases removed from V and 4 bases from J, the gap between germline ends came to 11 bases. CDR1 and CDR2 (germline): SEHNR, FQNEAQ (reference sequence). The CDR3, as DNA: TGTGCCAGCAGCAGTGACAGGCCCTATGGCTACACCTTC. This sequence encodes CASSSDRPYGYTF.

This clonotype has only a few counts. V and J are TRBV4-3 and TRBJ2-7; TRBD2 agrees at 8 bases. Germline V gene lookup returns CDR1 LGHNA and CDR2 YSLEER. This CDR3 has 12 amino acids. The V and J ends lost 8 bases and 5 bases, in that order; junction bases with no gene match: 5. CDR3 DNA sequence: TGCGCCAGCCCCGGGAGGGGCAACGAGCAGTACTTC. It encodes CASPGRGNEQYF.